The present TCR beta chain was sequenced within a study of OX40 agonist ivuxolimab in advanced cancers. This clone showed up just a few times. Some clones are missing from TCRdb's copy, which holds only in-frame ones; the method was immunoSEQ multiplex PCR. Of over 95,000 clones listed, about 80% are singletons. The CDR3 spans 13 residues. Germline V gives CDR1 SNHLY, CDR2 FYNNEI. Trimming stripped 4 bases from V and 0 bases from J, with 7 bases between. The TCR was taken from an adult with an advanced solid tumor such as melanoma, head and neck, liver or kidney cancer. The source was CD4+ or CD8+ T cells sorted from blood, collected in a trial of the OX40 agonist ivuxolimab. The chain joins TRBV2 to TRBJ2-7; D gene ambiguous. CDR3 region: CASSGVGSYEQYF. The CDR3 region has the DNA TGTGCCAGCAGTGGGGTCGGCTCCTACGAGCAGTACTTC.